The 6 T cell receptor beta chains below all came from one sample that was sequenced in a study of T-cell reconstitution after alpha-beta-depleted transplantation in children (dated by TCRdb to 2016 to 2018). The protocol used for the library was PCR. TCRdb names Illumina HiSeq 2500 as the instrument used. To normalize quantification of the TCRbeta repertoire, the TCR libraries were built with molecular barcoding that relied on unique molecular identifiers. The public reads were run again by TCRdb, first through fastp at Q25 and then through MiXCR, and only productive beta chains were kept. Rows are unified per CDR3 protein, each entry keeping the most common DNA and genes. In all, the sample holds 83,000 or so distinct CDR3 sequences, and roughly 7.7% of those were seen once. In total, the top ten clones hold approximately 6.6% of the sample. The input for sequencing was PBMCs from the stem cell graft donor, taken from the stem cell graft. These receptors all come from a human donor who donated a stem cell graft to a child with congenital amegakaryocytic thrombocytopenia.

Ten or more counts support this clonotype. A read error may account for a junction end that differs from germline. This chain connects TRBV28 to TRBJ2-2; D is unresolved. CDR1 is MDHEN, CDR2 SYDVKM, per germline. The CDR3 consists of 11 residues. The CDR3 DNA follows: TGTGCCAGCAGATTATTCGGGGAGCTGTTTTTT. It encodes CASRLFGELFF. Based on the CDR3 plus reference TRBV28 and TRBJ2-2, the full variable domain is DVKVTQSSRYLVKRTGEKVFLECVQDMDHENMFWYRQDPGLGLRLIYFSYDVKMKEKGDIPEGYSVSREKKERFSLILESASTNQTSMYLCASRLFGELFFGEGSRLTVL.

The J gene is TRBJ1-1, the V gene TRBV28; perhaps TRBD1 as D (6 bases). CDR1 is MDHEN, CDR2 SYDVKM, per germline. CDR3 length: 16 residues. Trimming took 8 bases from V and 6 from J, leaving 25 bases between them. The CDR3 bases are TGTGCCAGCCCGAAGAACCCACAGGGATCGGTGGCTGAAGCTTTCTTT. Translated: CASPKNPQGSVAEAFF. The entire variable domain, with the rest obtained from reference TRBV28 and TRBJ1-1, is as follows: DVKVTQSSRYLVKRTGEKVFLECVQDMDHENMFWYRQDPGLGLRLIYFSYDVKMKEKGDIPEGYSVSREKKERFSLILESASTNQTSMYLCASPKNPQGSVAEAFFGQGTRLTVV.

This clonotype was counted at least ten times. J is TRBJ2-1 and V is TRBV20-1, with a weak D call TRBD1 (5 bases). V lost 0 bases and J lost 0, with 9 bases in between. There are 15 residues in the CDR3. Germline assignment: CDR1 DFQATT and CDR2 SNEGSKA (reference sequence). The CDR3: CSARDARGSYNEQFF. CDR3 sequence (DNA): TGCAGTGCTAGAGATGCAAGGGGCTCCTACAATGAGCAGTTCTTC.

This clonotype was counted many times. The CDR3 DNA reads TGTGCCACCAGCAGACTAACTAGCGGGGGATCTAGCACAGATACGCAGTATTTT. Its protein is CATSRLTSGGSSTDTQYF. This chain uses TRBV15 with TRBJ2-3, with TRBD2 matching 11 bases. The V and J ends lost 2 bases and 0 bases, in that order; junction bases with no gene match: 7. The germline V gene encodes CDR1 LNHNV and CDR2 YYDKDF (reference sequence). This CDR3 is built from 18 residues. Looking up the rest from reference TRBV15 and TRBJ2-3 gives the full variable domain: DAMVIQNPRYQVTQFGKPVTLSCSQTLNHNVMYWYQQKSSQAPKLLFHYYDKDFNNEADTPDNFQSRRPNTSFCFLDIRSPGLGDTAMYLCATSRLTSGGSSTDTQYFGPGTRLTVL.

This clonotype was recorded at least ten times. V is TRBV7-2 and J is TRBJ2-1, with D unresolved. This CDR3 comprises 17 residues. The V gene lost 0 bases and the J gene lost 0 bases, with 12 bases spanning the gap. The germline V gene has CDR1 SGHTA and CDR2 FQGNSA. In nucleotides, the CDR3 is TGTGCCAGCAGCTTAGCTTTGTGGCGGAGCTCCTACAATGAGCAGTTCTTC. Translated: CASSLALWRSSYNEQFF.

This clonotype has at least ten counts. The chain links TRBV5-1 to TRBJ2-3; 11 nucleotides agree with TRBD2. V trimming: 0 bases; J trimming: 2 bases; junction bases outside the gene matches: 11. This CDR3 contains 19 residues. Germline values: CDR1 SGHRS, CDR2 YFSETQ. The CDR3 DNA is TGCGCCAGCAGCTTGGCCCTAGCGGGAGGCAACTTGGACACAGATACGCAGTATTTT. It is translated as CASSLALAGGNLDTDTQYF.